This TCR beta chain came from a study of T cells after yellow fever vaccination. Many counts were recorded for this clonotype. Its antigen is unidentified. Overall study results and limits: After the booster, roughly 96% of CD4 and about nine tenths of CD8 primary-response clones were re-detected. A faster peak, day 5 versus 15, was reached by the weaker secondary response.

TCRdb ran MiXCR on the 5' RACE reads and lists one entry per CDR3 protein. The table lists approximately 74,000 distinct CDR3 sequences, roughly 6.9% of them singletons. The CDR3 is made up of 11 amino acids. Trimming shortened V by 5 bases and J by 7 bases, and 5 bases separated the two germline ends. This chain connects TRBV12-3 or TRBV12-4 to TRBJ2-2, with D unresolved. The sample was CD8+ T cells sorted from PBMCs, taken about 5 days after the first yellow fever vaccination. The sequence derives from a man in his late teens or twenties who received the YFV17D yellow fever vaccine. CDR3 amino acids: CASSPSGELFF. CDR3 in DNA: TGTGCCAGCAGTCCGAGCGGGGAGCTGTTTTTT.